The source of this T cell receptor beta chain is a study of regulatory T cells in long-lasting Graves disease. Whole-study context: Antithyroid drugs had been taken under 3 months by newly diagnosed Graves' patients. Notes on the study in general: The study examined only peripheral blood, not thyroid tissue.

Specified time point: newly diagnosed GD, antithyroid drugs for less than 3 months. PBMC RNA served as the TCR library source. Graves' disease diagnoses followed American Thyroid Association guidelines. This clonotype has ten or more counts. Its specificity is unknown. Trimming cost V 0 bases and J 1 base, with 10 bases left between them. CDR1 SGHAT and CDR2 FQNNGV come from the germline V gene. The CDR3 length is 15 residues. Assembly of TCR beta libraries relied on iRepertoire HTBI primers together with Arm-PCR of CDR3 regions. TCRdb fed the multiplex PCR reads into MiXCR, producing one record per CDR3 protein. The sample has a few hundred thousand distinct CDR3 sequences; about 15% are singletons. This sample also belongs to another study, concerning T cells in Graves' hyperthyroidism and ophthalmopathy. Per that paper: An absence of ophthalmopathy progression within 18 months meant stable Graves' hyperthyroidism.

This TCR was recovered from a woman aged 40 to 55 with Graves disease. V and J are TRBV11-2 and TRBJ2-7, with D tentatively TRBD2 (6 bases). The input for sequencing was peripheral blood mononuclear cells (PBMCs), taken at new diagnosis, from a patient treated with antithyroid drugs. CDR3 coding DNA: TGTGCCAGCAGCTTAGAACGCGGGGAGTCCTACGAGCAGTACTTC. This sequence encodes CASSLERGESYEQYF.